This passage covers 31 T cell receptor beta chains from one sample sequenced in a study of cytomegalovirus exposure and HLA in healthy donors. PCR used 60 Vbeta primers and 13 Jbeta primers. Here immunoSEQ multiplex PCR was the method, and the copy in TCRdb shows in-frame clones only, minus some. This sample has over 95,000 clones; 70% to 80% occur once, and the top ten carry 7.5% to 9%. What was sequenced was PBMCs. The receptors derive from a female donor in good health and CMV-seronegative.

Relative to its sample, this clone is medium-sized. The gene calls are TRBV18 and TRBJ2-7; D may be TRBD1 (5 bases). The CDR3 totals 15 residues. CDR1 is KGHSH, CDR2 LQKENI, per germline. The V and J ends lost 2 bases and 3 bases respectively, with 14 bases between them. The CDR3 loop reads CASSPGAENNYEQYF. CDR3 coding DNA: TGTGCCAGCTCACCAGGGGCAGAGAACAACTACGAGCAGTACTTC.

The chain uses TRBV7-2 and TRBJ1-2; maybe TRBD1 (6 bases). Germline V gene lookup returns CDR1 SGHTA and CDR2 FQGNSA. Trimming pared 4 bases from V and 4 bases from J, leaving 25 bases between. The CDR3 contains 18 residues. CDR3 amino acids: CASSSNPNRANPIYGYTF. The CDR3 nucleotides are TGTGCCAGCAGCTCAAATCCGAACAGGGCCAACCCAATCTATGGCTACACCTTC.

This clone turned up a few times. The V call is TRBV2, the J call TRBJ2-1, with TRBD2 identical over 7 bases. The CDR3 has 15 residues. J gave up 2 bases and V 1 base, and 2 bases lay outside the gene matches. Looked up from germline, CDR1 is SNHLY and CDR2 is FYNNEI. The CDR3 is CASSEEGGTYNEQFF. The DNA for the CDR3 is TGTGCCAGCAGTGAAGAGGGAGGGACCTACAATGAGCAGTTCTTC.

The genes are TRBV15 and TRBJ2-3; no clear D. V lost 0 bases and J 1 base, leaving 8 bases between the germline ends. The CDR3 extends over 15 amino acids. Germline values: CDR1 LNHNV, CDR2 YYDKDF (reference sequence). The CDR3 DNA sequence: TGTGCCACCAGCAGAGACCCAAGAGGCACAGATACGCAGTATTTT. Encoded protein: CATSRDPRGTDTQYF.

In its sample, this clone was seen a few times. The chain links TRBV11-2 to TRBJ2-1; 12 nucleotides match TRBD2. In germline, CDR1 is SGHAT, CDR2 FQNNGV. This CDR3 spans 15 amino acids. V was pared by 3 bases and J by 9 bases, with 6 bases of the junction left unmatched. Here the CDR3 reads CASSLLAGGLSEQFF. The CDR3 region has the DNA TGTGCCAGCAGCTTGCTAGCGGGAGGGTTGAGTGAGCAGTTCTTC.

This sequence joins TRBV28 and TRBJ2-3; no firm D call. Trimming pared 6 bases from V and 7 bases from J, leaving 14 bases between. This CDR3 contains 13 residues. Germline assignment: CDR1 MDHEN and CDR2 SYDVKM. The DNA for the CDR3 is TGTGCCAGCAGCCGAGATAGCCCGAATACGCAGTATTTT. The encoded protein is CASSRDSPNTQYF.

This clone was seen a single time. The chain joins TRBV6-6 to TRBJ1-4; a possible D gene is TRBD1 (5 bases). This CDR3 region has 13 residues. Trimming left V 10 bases short and J 8 bases short, with 17 bases between. Germline CDR1 reads MNHNY; CDR2 reads SVGAGI (reference sequence). CDR3 region: CATQEGPGEKLFF. The CDR3 DNA sequence: TGTGCCACCCAGGAGGGGCCTGGAGAAAAACTGTTTTTT.

The table lists this clone with a count of one. The CDR3 is CATSIKRRVGETQYF. Written as DNA, the CDR3 is TGTGCCACCAGCATCAAAAGGCGGGTAGGAGAGACCCAGTACTTC. The rearrangement joins TRBV15 to TRBJ2-5; tentatively, D is TRBD2 (5 bases). Germline lookup yields CDR1 LNHNV and CDR2 YYDKDF (reference sequence). V gave up 4 bases and J gave up 4 bases, with 16 bases separating them. The CDR3 contains 15 residues.

The chain combines TRBV9 with TRBJ2-3; weak D call: TRBD2 (5 bases). V lost 4 bases and J lost 2, with 14 bases in between. There are 15 residues in the CDR3. CDR1 SGDLS and CDR2 YYNGEE come from the germline V gene. As DNA, the CDR3 is TGTGCCAGCAGCTATCTGACCGGGGACACAGATACGCAGTATTTT. It yields the protein CASSYLTGDTDTQYF.

The chain uses TRBV11-3 and TRBJ2-5, with a tentative D call TRBD2 (6 bases). Trimming cost V 5 bases and J 1 base, with 11 bases left between them. This CDR3 contains 14 residues. CDR1 and CDR2 from the germline V gene are SGHNT and YENEEA. CDR3 in DNA: TGTGCCAGCAGCCCACGGGGGAGCCAAGAGACCCAGTACTTC. Translated, it gives CASSPRGSQETQYF.

The chain has TRBV14 and TRBJ2-7; TRBD2 might be the D (5 bases). This CDR3 is 13 amino acids long. The V gene's germline CDR1 is SGHDN and CDR2 FVKESK. Trimming removed 8 bases from V and 6 bases from J, with 17 bases in between. DNA of the CDR3: TGTGCCAGCTCGGGGTCATTTTCTGGCGAGCAGTACTTC. Translated, it gives CASSGSFSGEQYF.

The V call is TRBV5-1, the J call TRBJ2-3, with 9 bases aligning to TRBD2. The CDR3 has 19 amino acids. CDR1 is SGHRS and CDR2 is YFSETQ in the germline V gene. The J segment lost 0 bases and the V segment lost 3 bases, leaving 14 bases of the junction unmatched. CDR3: CASSSGLANLRASTDTQYF. In nucleotides, the CDR3 is TGCGCCAGCAGCTCGGGACTAGCAAACCTCCGGGCTAGCACAGATACGCAGTATTTT.

V gene TRBV7-9 combines with J gene TRBJ2-1, with 10 bases identical to TRBD2. The V segment lost 5 bases and the J segment 4 bases; nucleotides outside the gene matches: 8. The length of the CDR3 is 16 residues. CDR1 is SEHNR and CDR2 is FQNEAQ in the germline V gene (reference sequence). The CDR3 nucleotides are TGTGCCAGCAGCCCGCCCGGGACTAGCGCGTACAATGAGCAGTTCTTC. It encodes CASSPPGTSAYNEQFF.

A few counts support this clone. The gene calls are TRBV19 and TRBJ2-2, with 9 bases that match TRBD2. Germline assignment: CDR1 LNHDA and CDR2 SQIVND (reference sequence). The length of the CDR3 is 18 residues. The V gene end was trimmed by 4 bases and the J gene end by 2 bases; junction bases not matched to a gene: 11. CDR3 in amino acids: CASSSPPGLAQNTGELFF. The CDR3 nucleotides are TGTGCCAGTAGTAGCCCCCCCGGACTAGCGCAAAACACCGGGGAGCTGTTTTTT.

This chain connects TRBV5-1 to TRBJ1-1, with 12 nucleotides matching TRBD1. The CDR3 runs 18 residues. Germline loops: CDR1 SGHRS, CDR2 YFSETQ. The ends lost 0 bases at V and 10 bases at J; junction bases unmatched: 16. The CDR3 spells CASSLGLRDRGLMSGAFF. The CDR3 DNA follows: TGCGCCAGCAGCTTGGGACTCCGGGACAGGGGGCTAATGTCTGGAGCTTTCTTT.

The chain is built from TRBV23-1 and TRBJ1-1; D gene uncertain. TRBV23-1 is an ORF, and what it does is uncertain. There are 12 residues in the CDR3. With 8 bases removed from V and 3 bases from J, the gap between germline ends came to 10 bases. The CDR3 here is CASGTDDTEAFF. CDR3 bases: TGCGCCAGCGGAACAGATGACACTGAAGCTTTCTTT.

The rearrangement links TRBV2 to TRBJ1-4; 12 positions match TRBD1. Germline V CDR1 and CDR2: SNHLY, FYNNEI. With V trimmed by 4 bases and J by 7 bases, 7 bases remained unmatched. This CDR3 has 16 residues. The CDR3 spells CASSVGDRGRGEKLFF. The CDR3 DNA sequence: TGTGCCAGCAGTGTGGGGGACAGGGGGCGAGGTGAAAAACTGTTTTTT.

V and J are TRBV13 and TRBJ2-3, with TRBD2 as a possible D gene (6 bases). Germline V CDR1 and CDR2: PRHDT, FYEKMQ (reference sequence). The CDR3 loop spans 13 amino acids. V was cut by 6 bases and J by 6 bases, with 13 bases left in between. The CDR3: CASRFGGPDTQYF. Written as DNA, the CDR3 is TGTGCCAGCAGATTCGGAGGGCCGGATACGCAGTATTTT.

This chain uses TRBV6-5 with TRBJ2-7, with 7 nucleotides matching TRBD2. From germline, CDR1 is MNHEY and CDR2 SVGAGI. The V gene end was trimmed by 7 bases and the J gene end by 4 bases; junction bases not matched to a gene: 13. This CDR3 is 15 amino acids long. The CDR3 loop reads CASTPRGGSLYEQYF. CDR3 in DNA: TGTGCCAGCACCCCACGGGGCGGGAGCTTGTACGAGCAGTACTTC.

The rearrangement uses TRBV9 and TRBJ2-3, with 9 bases identical to TRBD2. V lost 4 bases to trimming and J lost 3 bases; unmatched junction nucleotides: 12. CDR3 size: 17 residues. The germline V gene has CDR1 SGDLS and CDR2 YYNGEE. CDR3 in DNA: TGTGCCAGCAGCTCCCGTTCCAGCGGGGGGCCTACAGATACGCAGTATTTT. Translating gives CASSSRSSGGPTDTQYF.

This CDR3 is CASSTYRGNYEQYF. Here the CDR3 DNA reads TGTGCCAGCAGCACTTACAGGGGTAACTACGAGCAGTACTTC. V and J are TRBV7-3 and TRBJ2-7, with 7 nucleotides matching TRBD1. The CDR3 consists of 14 residues. With V trimmed by 5 bases and J by 3 bases, 7 bases remained unmatched. Per the germline V gene, CDR1 is SGHTA and CDR2 is FQGTGA.

This rearrangement joins TRBV4-3 to TRBJ2-1; a possible D gene is TRBD1 (5 bases). The V gene's germline CDR1 is LGHNA and CDR2 YSLEER. The CDR3 is 13 residues long. The germline V and J ends were trimmed by 3 bases and 9 bases, with 12 bases remaining between them. The CDR3 region is CASSHRTTAEQFF. In nucleotides, the CDR3 is TGCGCCAGCAGCCACAGGACAACCGCTGAGCAGTTCTTC.

The CDR3 DNA is TGCGCCAGCAGCCAAGATGGGCTACGGTACGAGCAGTACTTC. This gives the protein CASSQDGLRYEQYF. V and J are TRBV4-3 and TRBJ2-7; D is unresolved. This CDR3 has 14 amino acids. The germline CDR1 and CDR2 sequences are LGHNA and YSLEER. The V and J ends lost 0 bases and 4 bases respectively, with 10 bases between them.

This clone was counted only a few times. V and J are TRBV18 and TRBJ2-6; 8 bases are shared with TRBD1. There are 18 residues in the CDR3. Losses at the gene ends were 3 bases for V and 2 bases for J; bases not matched to a gene: 9. CDR1 is KGHSH and CDR2 is LQKENI in the germline V gene. The CDR3 loop reads CASSPNPTGVTGANVLTF. The CDR3 nucleotides read TGTGCCAGCTCACCCAATCCGACAGGGGTCACTGGGGCCAACGTCCTGACTTTC.

This rearrangement joins TRBV18 to TRBJ2-5, with 10 bases matching TRBD2. The J call is uncertain, as TRBJ2-7 better fits the DNA end. Germline lookup yields CDR1 KGHSH and CDR2 LQKENI. This CDR3 comprises 16 residues. The chain's CDR3 is CASSPPMLAGVYEQYF. The CDR3 DNA sequence: TGTGCCAGCTCACCACCGATGCTAGCGGGGGTCTACGAGCAGTACTTC.

This chain links TRBV6-6 with TRBJ1-2; 8 bases agree with TRBD1. The V gene's germline CDR1 is MNHNY and CDR2 SVGAGI (reference sequence). V trimming: 6 bases; J trimming: 4 bases; junction bases outside the gene matches: 4. The CDR3 spans 13 residues. The CDR3 spells CASSKDRVYGYTF. The CDR3 DNA is TGTGCCAGCAGCAAGGACAGGGTCTATGGCTACACCTTC.

This chain joins TRBV18 and TRBJ1-4; D remains ambiguous. Germline V CDR1 and CDR2: KGHSH, LQKENI. V lost 6 bases and J 6 bases, leaving 14 bases between the germline ends. CDR3 length equals 14 residues. The CDR3 nucleotides are TGTGCCAGCTCGAACACGGAACGGGATGAAAAACTGTTTTTT. Translated, it gives CASSNTERDEKLFF.

The chain couples TRBV10-3 to TRBJ2-1; D possibly corresponds to TRBD2 (6 bases). The CDR3 totals 14 residues. V was clipped by 3 bases and J by 8 bases, with 14 bases between them. Germline V lookup: CDR1 ENHRY, CDR2 SYGVKD. For the CDR3, the DNA is TGTGCCATCAGTGAAAACGGGAGTCGGGATGAGCAGTTCTTC. Protein product: CAISENGSRDEQFF.

V and J are TRBV10-3 and TRBJ2-5; 10 bases match TRBD1. The J segment lost 4 bases and the V segment lost 4 bases, leaving 6 bases of the junction unmatched. Germline CDR1 and CDR2: ENHRY and SYGVKD. This CDR3 region has 15 residues. The CDR3 nucleotides read TGTGCCATCAGTGCCCCTGACAGGGGGCGAGAGACCCAGTACTTC. Translated: CAISAPDRGRETQYF.

In its sample, this clone was seen once. J is TRBJ2-7 and V is TRBV5-1; tentatively, D is TRBD1 (7 bases). Trimming removed 7 bases at V and 0 bases at J, with 11 bases between. The CDR3 is 13 amino acids. CDR1 and CDR2 from the germline V gene are SGHRS and YFSETQ. The CDR3 is CASWRDSSYEQYF. CDR3 DNA: TGCGCCAGCTGGAGGGACAGCTCCTACGAGCAGTACTTC.

V usage is TRBV5-6 and J usage is TRBJ1-1; TRBD1 is a possible D gene (5 bases). CDR3 length equals 14 residues. With 0 bases removed from V and 5 bases from J, the gap between germline ends came to 11 bases. In germline, CDR1 is SGHDT, CDR2 YYEEEE. CDR3 DNA sequence: TGTGCCAGCAGCTTGGTCCCCCGGGGGACTGAAGCTTTCTTT. Encoded protein: CASSLVPRGTEAFF.